A selection of T cell receptor beta chains follows, all from one sample in a study of blood T cell repertoires in COVID-19. Sequencing was performed with immunoSEQ multiplex PCR; in TCRdb, only in-frame clones are kept and a portion is missing. The table records about 120,000 clones, over 75% of them present only once. The sample was peripheral blood. Receptors originate from a man aged 60-69 years with active or convalescent COVID-19. CDR3s include the opening cysteine and the closing phenylalanine or tryptophan. D genes are given only for firm matches. Only part of the rows carry a size: once, few, many, or a class if the clone is expanded.

abundance	j_gene	v_gene	d_gene	CDR3nt	CDR3aa
.	TRBJ2-5	TRBV7-7	.	TGTGCCAGCAGCAGAGGCGGGCAAGAAGGAGAGACCCAGTACTTC	CASSRGGQEGETQYF
.	TRBJ1-6	TRBV2	TRBD1	TGTGCCAGCAGTTGGGACAGGGAAGTATCACCCCTCCACTTT	CASSWDREVSPLHF
.	TRBJ1-5	TRBV4-2	.	TGTGCCAGCAGCCACGATAGATCAGGTGGCGATCAGCCCCAGCATTTT	CASSHDRSGGDQPQHF
.	TRBJ2-6	TRBV3-1/TRBV3-2	.	TGTGCCAGCAGCCAACAGGGTGCTGGGGCCAACGTCCTGACTTTC	CASSQQGAGANVLTF
.	TRBJ1-1	TRBV28	.	TGTGCCAGCAGCGGGTCCCGTGGGGCCCCCGGGGGTGGTGAAGCTTTCTTT	CASSGSRGAPGGGEAFF
.	TRBJ2-3	TRBV4-3	.	TGCGCCAGCAGCCAAGATTACGACAGGAGGTTCACAGATACGCAGTATTTT	CASSQDYDRRFTDTQYF
.	TRBJ1-4	TRBV7-9	TRBD1	TGTGCCAGCAGCTTACCAGAGACAGGGACTGAAAAACTGTTTTTT	CASSLPETGTEKLFF
.	TRBJ2-7	TRBV6-2/TRBV6-3	TRBD2	TGTGCCAGCAGTTATATGACTAGCGGGAGTAGCGAGCAGTACTTC	CASSYMTSGSSEQYF
.	TRBJ2-1	TRBV3-1/TRBV3-2	TRBD2	TGTGCCAGCAGCCAGAGGGGACTAGCGGGAGGGAGTGAGCAGTTCTTC	CASSQRGLAGGSEQFF
.	TRBJ2-1	TRBV3-1/TRBV3-2	TRBD2	TGTGCCAGCCACTCCGGGACTAGCGGGAGCGATGAGCAGTTCTTC	CASHSGTSGSDEQFF
.	TRBJ2-7	TRBV7-2	TRBD2	TGTGCCAGCAGCTTATCACTAGCGGTCTCCTACGAGCAGTACTTC	CASSLSLAVSYEQYF
once	TRBJ2-3	TRBV15	.	TGTGCCACCAGCAGAGCCTTAACTACCGCAGATACGCAGTATTTT	CATSRALTTADTQYF
.	TRBJ2-2	TRBV29-1	.	TGCAGCGTCGCAGGGCCGGGCACCGGGGAGCTGTTTTTT	CSVAGPGTGELFF
once	TRBJ2-6	TRBV5-1	TRBD1	TGCGCCAGCAGCCTCCAGCAGGGGGCCAGCGTCCTGACTTTC	CASSLQQGASVLTF
.	TRBJ2-7	TRBV7-8	TRBD1	TGTGCCAGCAGCTTGAGAGACAGGGGGCCCTACGAGCAGTACTTC	CASSLRDRGPYEQYF
.	TRBJ2-4	TRBV5-1	.	TGCGCCAGCAGCCCGGAGGCCCAAGGGGCCAAAAACATTCAGTACTTC	CASSPEAQGAKNIQYF
once	TRBJ2-3	TRBV7-2	TRBD2	TGTGCCAGCAGCTTGGGACTACACACAGATACGCAGTATTTT	CASSLGLHTDTQYF
once	TRBJ2-7	TRBV10-3	.	TGTGCCATCAGTGCTGGGACAAGTACCTACGAGCAGTACTTC	CAISAGTSTYEQYF
.	TRBJ1-6	TRBV6-5	TRBD1	TGTGCCAGCCTGGGAAACAGGGGGTATAATTCACCCCTCCACTTT	CASLGNRGYNSPLHF
.	TRBJ2-7	TRBV27	TRBD2	TGTGCCAGCAGTTCCCCCGGGACTAGCGGTTACGAGCAGTACTTC	CASSSPGTSGYEQYF
.	TRBJ1-3	TRBV7-2	.	TGTGCCAGCAGCTTAGTCCCGGGTACAGGAAACACCATATATTTT	CASSLVPGTGNTIYF
.	TRBJ1-4	TRBV28	.	TGTGCCAGCAGCCTTTCCGGGACAAGTTGGGAAAAACTGTTTTTT	CASSLSGTSWEKLFF
few	TRBJ1-2	TRBV2	.	TGTGCCAGCAGCGAACAGGGTCCCCAAGGGAATGGCTACACCTTC	CASSEQGPQGNGYTF
.	TRBJ2-3	TRBV7-3	TRBD1	TGTGCCAGCAGCCTAGACAGGGGGAAGACAGATACGCAGTATTTT	CASSLDRGKTDTQYF
.	TRBJ2-1	TRBV28	TRBD1	TGTGCCAGCAAACAGGGGTCCGGGGCCAATGAGCAGTTCTTC	CASKQGSGANEQFF
.	TRBJ1-5	TRBV28	.	TGTGCCAGCAGACAGGGAGGCAATCAGCCCCAGCATTTT	CASRQGGNQPQHF
once	TRBJ2-5	TRBV19	.	TGTGCCAGTAAGGGGGGGTCGCCGTACCAAGAGACCCAGTACTTC	CASKGGSPYQETQYF
once	TRBJ2-1	TRBV7-9	.	TGTGCCAGCAGCTTACTCTCCCCTAGTAGGGGTGAGCAGTTCTTC	CASSLLSPSRGEQFF
.	TRBJ1-1	TRBV3-1/TRBV3-2	.	TGTGCCAGCAGGGGCCGGAATATAGGGGCTTACGCTTTCTTT	CASRGRNIGAYAFF
.	TRBJ1-3	TRBV5-5	.	TGTGCCAGCAGCTTCAACAGGGCAGTTGGAAACACCATATATTTT	CASSFNRAVGNTIYF
.	TRBJ2-3	TRBV25-1	.	TGTGCCAGCAGTGAGTGGGCAGTAGATACGCAGTATTTT	CASSEWAVDTQYF
few	TRBJ2-7	TRBV28	.	TGTGCCAGCAGTTTGTCGTCCAGGTACTCCTACGAGCAGTACTTC	CASSLSSRYSYEQYF
few	TRBJ1-4	TRBV19	TRBD1	TGTGCCAGTAGTAAGGCTCAGGGGGTTGGGGAAAAACTGTTTTTT	CASSKAQGVGEKLFF
.	TRBJ1-6	TRBV27	.	TGTGCCAGCAGTTTAAACAGGGACGGTTCACCCCTCCACTTT	CASSLNRDGSPLHF
.	TRBJ1-6	TRBV7-9	TRBD1	TGTGCCAGCAGCTTACGCGGGACAGGTCGGTCCTATAATTCACCCCTCCACTTT	CASSLRGTGRSYNSPLHF
.	TRBJ1-5	TRBV7-9	TRBD1	TGTGCCAGCAGCTTAGAGTCAGGGGGCGCGGCTCAGCCCCAGCATTTT	CASSLESGGAAQPQHF
once	TRBJ1-1	TRBV12-3/TRBV12-4	.	TGTGCCAGCAGCGGCAGACTCACTGAAGCTTTCTTT	CASSGRLTEAFF
.	TRBJ2-7	TRBV2	TRBD1	TGTGCCAGCAGAATACCGGGACAGGGAAGCTCCTACGAGCAGTACTTC	CASRIPGQGSSYEQYF
few	TRBJ1-1	TRBV29-1	.	TGCAGCGTTGGATCAGGGATCGAAGCTTTCTTT	CSVGSGIEAFF
.	TRBJ2-7	TRBV4-1	.	TGCGCCAGCAGCCACCTCCCCGGGGGAGCGGACGCCTACGAGCAGTACTTC	CASSHLPGGADAYEQYF
many	TRBJ1-2	TRBV28	.	TGTGCCAGCAGGGCCTCGGGGGGCGGCTACACCTTC	CASRASGGGYTF
.	TRBJ2-1	TRBV19	TRBD1	TGTGCCAGTAGTATAGATGGGGGACAGGTCTACAATGAGCAGTTCTTC	CASSIDGGQVYNEQFF
.	TRBJ2-1	TRBV9	TRBD2	TGTGCCAGCAGCGTAGTGGCGGGAGCTCGAGGTGAGCAGTTCTTC	CASSVVAGARGEQFF
.	TRBJ2-3	TRBV25-1	TRBD1	TGTGCCAGCAGTCCCGACAGGGCCCCGATCACAGATACGCAGTATTTT	CASSPDRAPITDTQYF
once	TRBJ2-7	TRBV19	TRBD1	TGTGCCAGTAGTACGACAGGGGTGGGGGAGCAGTACTTC	CASSTTGVGEQYF
many	TRBJ2-7	TRBV6-5	.	TGTGCCAGCAGTTACAGGCGGGTGGGCGAGCAGTACTTC	CASSYRRVGEQYF
.	TRBJ2-7	TRBV2	.	TGTGCCAGTCGAGCCGGGACTTCCTACTACGAGCAGTACTTC	CASRAGTSYYEQYF
.	TRBJ1-2	TRBV15	TRBD1	TGTGCCACCAGCAGAGGGGGCGGACAGGTCAACTATGGCTACACCTTC	CATSRGGGQVNYGYTF
.	TRBJ2-1	TRBV6-2/TRBV6-3	.	TGTGCCAGCAGTTACCTTATCAAGACCGGGAGCTCCTACAATGAGCAGTTCTTC	CASSYLIKTGSSYNEQFF
.	TRBJ2-7	TRBV5-1	TRBD1	TGCGCCAGCAAATTAAGTCAGGGGGATGGGGAGCAGTACTTC	CASKLSQGDGEQYF